Sequencing of this T cell receptor beta chain was carried out in a study of Ad26.COV2.S vaccination and SARS-CoV-2 variants (dated by TCRdb to the early 2020s). Notes on the research overall: Donors in the vaccine arm were drawn from COV1001, a phase I-IIa trial of Ad26.COV2.S in healthy adults that was multicentre, randomized, double-blind and placebo-controlled. Ad26.COV2.S was administered intramuscularly at a dose of 5x10^10 or 1x10^11 viral particles, either as one shot or as two shots given 56 days apart. TCRbeta repertoire sequencing served as the tool for gauging how specific and how broad the SARS-CoV-2-reactive T cell receptors were following Ad26.COV2.S vaccination. The TCR-sequenced set comprised around 30 samples: some 20 Ad26.COV2.S vaccine recipients, 5 placebo recipients and 8 SARS-CoV-2 convalescent individuals. Trial participants were randomized into five groups of five: low-dose or high-dose Ad26.COV2.S given once or twice, or placebo on both occasions. Blinding of investigators to trial group allocation was maintained during experiments and outcome assessment. What the work shows at the level of the full study, not this receptor alone: The study lacked the statistical power to compare responses across vaccine doses or regimens. The authors noted that the TCR breadth and depth analyses may have underestimated total T cell responses. Comparable non-spike TCR breadth was observed between vaccine and placebo recipients, consistent with only spike being contained in the vaccine. After vaccination, substantial breadth of spike-specific CD8+ and CD4+ T cell responses was reported. Ad26.COV2.S recipients had higher spike-specific TCR breadth than placebo recipients (P = 0.0014).

On this clone: Its antigen target is currently unknown. There are no base qualities to consult, and no much larger clone falls within one base.

Explained via the paper, the treatment or condition label denotes: roughly 19 received Ad26.COV2.S at low or high dose, single or two shots; 5 received placebo; per-sample allocation not given. Repertoires of vaccine and placebo recipients were sequenced from samples collected on day 63 after the first injection. Between 29 July and 7 August 2020, Cohort 1b enrolled some 25 adults aged 18-55 years at one site in Boston, USA. Ad26.COV2.S was a replication-incompetent adenovirus type 26 vector expressing a prefusion-stabilized SARS-CoV-2 spike protein from the original Wuhan strain. The immunoSEQ Assay was used to sequence TCRbeta CDR3 regions. After extraction, genomic DNA underwent amplification by bias-controlled multiplex PCR, followed by high-throughput sequencing. On the authors' methods: To quantify the absolute abundance of every unique TCRbeta CDR3 region, sequences were collapsed and filtered. Usable DNA was measured by amplifying reference genes present in all nucleated cells, and TCRbeta template counts were normalized to that usable DNA to estimate T cell fraction. Repertoire TCRs were annotated as SARS-CoV-2-specific by exact matching of V gene, CDR3 amino acid sequence and J gene to a known reactive TCR set. The reference SARS-CoV-2 TCR set was derived from MIRA and filtered for enrichment in COVID-19-positive ImmuneCODE repertoires, a step that removed public or cross-reactive TCRs. Using the MIRA antigens, annotated TCRs were further analysed by specific ORF or by position within an ORF. Depth was the summed frequency of annotated unique rearrangements, while breadth was defined as annotated unique rearrangements over total unique productive rearrangements. Two-sided Wilcoxon rank-sum tests were used to compare TCR breadth between groups. TCRdb took over this immuneACCESS table, retaining in-frame rearrangements with V and J assigned. Such tables are incomplete; in checked studies, under half of the missing clones stem from an unresolved V gene, and the remainder is unexplained. Clone size and the V and J calls come from that table; the DNA yielded D and trimming. The sample contains hundreds of thousands of clones, approximately 88% of them found a single time. Jointly, the top ten make up roughly 1.5% of the sample.

This TCR came from a person aged 18-60 years who received the Ad26.COV2.S COVID-19 vaccine or a placebo. The material was peripheral blood, obtained in a trial of Ad26.COV2.S vaccine versus placebo.

The CDR3 region has the sequence CASSLLGGRGYTF. The DNA sequence reads TGTGCCAGCAGCCTTTTAGGGGGGAGAGGCTACACCTTC. Here the chain combines TRBV12-3 or TRBV12-4 and TRBJ1-2; the D gene is perhaps TRBD1, on 6 matching bases. The junction shows trimming of 6 bases on V and 8 bases on J, plus 16 bases between the germline ends. From the cysteine up to the phenylalanine, the CDR3 has a length of 13 residues. Only the CDR3 part of the read is kept: 39 bases, read in frame from the first base.